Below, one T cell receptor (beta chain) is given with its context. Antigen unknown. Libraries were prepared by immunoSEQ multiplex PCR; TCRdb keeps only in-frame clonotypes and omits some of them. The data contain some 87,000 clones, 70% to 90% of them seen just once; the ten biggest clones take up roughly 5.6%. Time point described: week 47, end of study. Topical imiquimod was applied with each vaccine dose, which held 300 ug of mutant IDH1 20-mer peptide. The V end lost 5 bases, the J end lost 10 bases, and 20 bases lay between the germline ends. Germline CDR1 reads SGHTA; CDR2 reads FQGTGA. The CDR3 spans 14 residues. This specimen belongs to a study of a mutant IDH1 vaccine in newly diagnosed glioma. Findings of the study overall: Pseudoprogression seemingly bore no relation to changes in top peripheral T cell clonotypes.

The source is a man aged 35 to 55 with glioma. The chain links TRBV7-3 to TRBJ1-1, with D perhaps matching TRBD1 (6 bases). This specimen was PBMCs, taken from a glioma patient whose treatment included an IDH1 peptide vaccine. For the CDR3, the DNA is TGTGCCAGCAGCCCAGACGGTACAGGGACGAGAGCTTTCTTT. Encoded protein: CASSPDGTGTRAFF.